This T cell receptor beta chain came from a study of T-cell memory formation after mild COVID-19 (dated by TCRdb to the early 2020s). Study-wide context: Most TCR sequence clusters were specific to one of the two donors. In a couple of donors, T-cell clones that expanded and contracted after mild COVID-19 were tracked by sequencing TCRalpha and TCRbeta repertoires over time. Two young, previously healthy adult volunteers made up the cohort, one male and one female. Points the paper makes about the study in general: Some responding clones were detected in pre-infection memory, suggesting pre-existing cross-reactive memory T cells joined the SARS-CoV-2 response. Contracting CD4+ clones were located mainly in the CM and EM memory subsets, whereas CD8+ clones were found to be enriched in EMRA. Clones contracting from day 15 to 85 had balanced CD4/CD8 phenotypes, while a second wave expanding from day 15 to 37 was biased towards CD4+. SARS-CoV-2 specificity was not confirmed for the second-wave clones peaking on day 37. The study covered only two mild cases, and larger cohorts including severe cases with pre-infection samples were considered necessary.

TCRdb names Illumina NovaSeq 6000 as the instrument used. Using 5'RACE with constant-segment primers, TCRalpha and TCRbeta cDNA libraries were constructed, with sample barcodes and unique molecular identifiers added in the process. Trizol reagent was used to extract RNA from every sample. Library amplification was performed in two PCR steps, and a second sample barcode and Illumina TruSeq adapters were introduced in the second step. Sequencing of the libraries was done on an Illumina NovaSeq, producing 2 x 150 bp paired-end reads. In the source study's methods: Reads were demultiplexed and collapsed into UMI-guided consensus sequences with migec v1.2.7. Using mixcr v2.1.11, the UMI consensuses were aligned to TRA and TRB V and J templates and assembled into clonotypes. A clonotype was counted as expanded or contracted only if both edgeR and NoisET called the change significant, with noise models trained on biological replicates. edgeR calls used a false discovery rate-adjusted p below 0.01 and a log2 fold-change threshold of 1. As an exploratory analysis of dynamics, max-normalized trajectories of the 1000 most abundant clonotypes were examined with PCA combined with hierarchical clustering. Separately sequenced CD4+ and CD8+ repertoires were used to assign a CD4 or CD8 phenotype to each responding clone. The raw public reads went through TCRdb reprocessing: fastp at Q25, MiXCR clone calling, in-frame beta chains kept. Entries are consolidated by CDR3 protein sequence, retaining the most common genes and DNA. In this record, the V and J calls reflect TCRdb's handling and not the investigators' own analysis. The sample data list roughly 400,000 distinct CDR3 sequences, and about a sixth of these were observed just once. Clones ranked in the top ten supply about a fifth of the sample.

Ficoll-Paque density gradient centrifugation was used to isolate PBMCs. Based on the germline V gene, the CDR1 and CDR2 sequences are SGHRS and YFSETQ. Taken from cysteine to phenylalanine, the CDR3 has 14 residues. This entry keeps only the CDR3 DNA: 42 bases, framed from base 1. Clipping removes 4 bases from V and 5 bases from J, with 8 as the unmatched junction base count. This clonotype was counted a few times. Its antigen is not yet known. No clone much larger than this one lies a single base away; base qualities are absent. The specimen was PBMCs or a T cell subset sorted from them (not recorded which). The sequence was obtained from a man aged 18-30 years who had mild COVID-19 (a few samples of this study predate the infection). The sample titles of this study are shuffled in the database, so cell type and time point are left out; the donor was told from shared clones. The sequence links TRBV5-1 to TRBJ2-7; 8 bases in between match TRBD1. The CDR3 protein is CASSARTGLNEQYF. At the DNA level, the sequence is TGCGCCAGCAGCGCCCGGACAGGGTTAAACGAGCAGTACTTC.